Following are 24 T cell receptor beta chains from one sample sequenced in a study of early T cells in non-severe SARS-CoV-2 infection (TCRdb year 2021). Library preparation employed 5' RACE. TCRdb shows the sequencer as NextSeq 500. TCRdb reworked the public reads: Q25 trimming with fastp, MiXCR clone assembly, productive beta chains retained. Rows matching on CDR3 protein sequence are summarized as one entry with the most common DNA and genes. Present in this sample are 40,000 to 50,000 distinct CDR3 sequences, roughly 13% of which were seen just once. The leading ten clones occupy 10% to 13% of the sample. Sequenced material: whole blood. The receptors shown here come from an adult who was a healthcare worker with PCR-confirmed SARS-CoV-2 infection or an uninfected control (not recorded which).

The CDR3 loop is CASSWPDRRYQETQYF. DNA of the CDR3: TGCGCCAGCAGCTGGCCTGACAGGAGGTACCAAGAGACCCAGTACTTC. The V call is TRBV5-1, the J call TRBJ2-5; a weak D match, TRBD1 (6 bases). The V gene lost 3 bases and the J gene lost 0 bases, with 15 bases spanning the gap. This CDR3 has 16 amino acids. Germline CDR1 is SGHRS and CDR2 is YFSETQ.

This clonotype was observed many times. This chain links TRBV18 with TRBJ1-1; no firm D call. Trimming pared 6 bases from V and 4 bases from J, leaving 12 bases between. The CDR3 contains 13 residues. CDR1 and CDR2 (germline): KGHSH, LQKENI. For the CDR3, the DNA is TGTGCCAGCTCGTCAGAGAGAGGCACTGAAGCTTTCTTT. Its protein is CASSSERGTEAFF.

There are many counts of this clonotype. The J gene is TRBJ2-2, the V gene TRBV3-1; 8 positions match TRBD2. The CDR3 length is 16 residues. V shed 0 bases, J shed 3 bases, and the junction held 3 bases outside the gene matches. The germline gives CDR1 LGHDT, CDR2 YNNKEL (reference sequence). CDR3 sequence reads: CASSQDSGGYTGELFF. In nucleotides, the CDR3 is TGTGCCAGCAGCCAAGACAGCGGGGGATACACCGGGGAGCTGTTTTTT.

At least ten counts were recorded for this clonotype. CDR3 sequence reads: CASSYPDPSPGHQETQYF. CDR3 in DNA: TGTGCCAGCAGTTACCCAGACCCCTCCCCGGGCCACCAAGAGACCCAGTACTTC. V usage is TRBV6-5 and J usage is TRBJ2-5; D is unclear. Germline CDR1 reads MNHEY; CDR2 reads SVGAGI. The length of the CDR3 is 18 residues. Trimming removed 2 bases at V and 0 bases at J, with 19 bases between.

This clonotype occurred many times. The V gene is TRBV7-9, the J gene TRBJ1-2; D is undetermined. V was cut by 3 bases and J by 2 bases, with 10 bases left in between. CDR1 SEHNR and CDR2 FQNEAQ come from the germline V gene (reference sequence). This CDR3 spans 14 amino acids. This CDR3 reads CASSFLTVNYGYTF. For the CDR3, the DNA is TGTGCCAGCAGCTTCTTGACGGTGAACTATGGCTACACCTTC.

The chain combines TRBV6-6 with TRBJ2-3; perhaps TRBD2 as D (6 bases). Germline CDR1 is MNHNY and CDR2 is SVGAGI (reference sequence). V lost 4 bases and J lost 1, with 15 bases in between. This CDR3 is 16 amino acids long. The CDR3 loop is CASSSPGTLGTDTQYF. CDR3 coding DNA: TGTGCCAGCAGTTCCCCAGGGACTCTCGGCACAGATACGCAGTATTTT.

This clonotype has a handful of counts. V gene TRBV28 combines with J gene TRBJ2-1; the D is unclear. The CDR3 has 12 residues. Germline CDR1 reads MDHEN; CDR2 reads SYDVKM. Deletions cut 7 bases from V and 6 bases from J, with 10 bases between. CDR3 protein: CASIGTPNEQFF. CDR3 coding DNA: TGTGCCAGCATAGGAACTCCCAATGAGCAGTTCTTC.

The table lists this clonotype with many counts. This chain connects TRBV7-2 to TRBJ1-2; maybe TRBD1 (6 bases). This CDR3 comprises 16 residues. The germline CDR1 and CDR2 sequences are SGHTA and FQGNSA. Trimming stripped 3 bases from V and 6 bases from J, with 20 bases between. The CDR3 protein is CASSFGIGAGVDGYTF. The DNA of the CDR3 is TGTGCCAGCAGCTTTGGTATCGGCGCAGGGGTGGATGGCTACACCTTC. The full variable domain, in which reference TRBV7-2 and TRBJ1-2 provide the parts outside the CDR3, is GAGVSQSPSNKVTEKGKDVELRCDPISGHTALYWYRQSLGQGLEFLIYFQGNSAPDKSGLPSDRFSAERTGGSVSTLTIQRTQQEDSAVYLCASSFGIGAGVDGYTFGSGTRLTVV.

The chain joins TRBV29-1 to TRBJ1-4; possibly TRBD1 for D (6 bases). The germline V gene has CDR1 SQVTM and CDR2 ANQGSEA. This CDR3 has 13 amino acids. V lost 2 bases to trimming and J lost 5 bases, with 9 bases between them. CDR3 DNA sequence: TGCAGCGTTGAACAGGGGTTAAATGAAAAACTGTTTTTT. Translated: CSVEQGLNEKLFF.

The gene calls are TRBV2 and TRBJ2-1, with TRBD2 matching over 13 bases. The CDR3 consists of 20 residues. V shed 1 base, J shed 9 bases, and the junction held 18 bases outside the gene matches. Germline loops: CDR1 SNHLY, CDR2 FYNNEI. The CDR3 reads CASSEVGILAGGPEASEQFF. DNA for the CDR3: TGTGCCAGCAGTGAAGTTGGGATACTAGCGGGAGGGCCCGAGGCCAGTGAGCAGTTCTTC.

This clonotype was recorded many times. This sequence joins TRBV20-1 and TRBJ2-7, with 9 bases identical to TRBD2. The germline CDR1 and CDR2 sequences are DFQATT and SNEGSKA (reference sequence). Unmatched junction bases numbered 11, after V lost 2 bases and J lost 6 bases. The CDR3 sequence is 15 residues long. The CDR3 reads CSARTGQRGALEQYF. The CDR3 DNA reads as TGCAGTGCTAGAACAGGTCAGCGGGGGGCCCTCGAGCAGTACTTC.

The chain uses TRBV20-1 and TRBJ2-1; D is unclear. V was shortened by 3 bases and J by 7 bases, with 10 bases between the two germline ends. There are 12 residues in the CDR3. The V gene's germline CDR1 is DFQATT and CDR2 SNEGSKA (reference sequence). CDR3 nucleotides: TGCAGTGCTAGGGGCCGATATAATGAGCAGTTCTTC. This translates into CSARGRYNEQFF.

Only a few counts were recorded for this clonotype. The chain employs TRBV7-8 and TRBJ2-1; the match to TRBD2 covers 11 bases. J gave up 9 bases and V 5 bases, and 6 bases lay outside the gene matches. The germline gives CDR1 SGHVS, CDR2 FQNEAQ. There are 14 residues in the CDR3. The CDR3 region has the DNA TGTGCCAGCAGCCTTAGCGGGAGGGGGGTTGAGCAGTTCTTC. Translation gives CASSLSGRGVEQFF.

In this sample, this clonotype turned up many times. V is TRBV28 and J is TRBJ1-1, with D possibly being TRBD1 (5 bases). Germline V gene sequence: CDR1 MDHEN, CDR2 SYDVKM. The CDR3 is 14 amino acids. V was clipped by 4 bases and J by 11 bases, with 20 bases between them. CDR3 DNA: TGTGCCAGCAGTTCATATCTCGGGGGGACCCTGGCTTTCTTT. Translated, it gives CASSSYLGGTLAFF.

The chain carries TRBV2 and TRBJ1-1; weak D call: TRBD1 (5 bases). The ends were cut back, 7 bases at V and 1 base at J, with 10 bases in the middle. The CDR3 is made up of 13 amino acids. Germline V gene lookup returns CDR1 SNHLY and CDR2 FYNNEI. The CDR3 bases are TGTGCCAGCACCGCCGGGGGGAACACTGAAGCTTTCTTT. Residues: CASTAGGNTEAFF.

This clonotype has at least ten counts. The chain carries TRBV7-8 and TRBJ1-1, with 7 bases aligning to TRBD1. The V segment lost 4 bases and the J segment 3 bases; nucleotides outside the gene matches: 8. The CDR3 covers 15 residues. CDR1 is SGHVS, CDR2 FQNEAQ, per germline. The CDR3 coding sequence is TGTGCCAGCAGCTCTCGACAGGGACCGTACACTGAAGCTTTCTTT. It yields the protein CASSSRQGPYTEAFF.

This clonotype showed up many times. The chain combines TRBV6-5 with TRBJ1-2; D not certain. CDR1 is MNHEY, CDR2 SVGAGI, per germline. V was pared by 2 bases and J by 4 bases, with 14 bases between. The length of the CDR3 is 15 residues. CDR3 nucleotide sequence: TGTGCCAGCAGTTACGCCCGGGGTATGGGCTATGGCTACACCTTC. Residues: CASSYARGMGYGYTF.

This chain uses TRBV10-2 with TRBJ1-5, with unresolved D. V lost 6 bases to trimming and J lost 4 bases, with 13 bases between them. There are 14 residues in the CDR3. Germline CDR1 WSHSY, CDR2 SAAADI. CDR3 sequence (DNA): TGCGCCAGCAGCCAGGTCACTTTTAATCAGCCCCAGCATTTT. Its translation is CASSQVTFNQPQHF.

At least ten counts were recorded for this clonotype. This chain connects TRBV5-6 to TRBJ1-1; D remains ambiguous. Germline CDR1 reads SGHDT; CDR2 reads YYEEEE. The V gene lost 4 bases and the J gene lost 1 base, with 14 bases spanning the gap. The CDR3 length is 15 residues. CDR3 residues: CASSPRRLRNTEAFF. CDR3 in DNA: TGTGCCAGCAGCCCCCGGCGGCTGAGGAACACTGAAGCTTTCTTT.

This clonotype was counted between two and nine times. This rearrangement joins TRBV24-1 to TRBJ2-2; no definite D call. Germline loops: CDR1 KGHDR, CDR2 SFDVKD. V was clipped by 0 bases and J by 1 base, with 5 bases between them. The CDR3 length is 15 residues. The CDR3 bases are TGTGCCACCAGTGATTTGTGGGGGAACACCGGGGAGCTGTTTTTT. It yields the protein CATSDLWGNTGELFF.

This clonotype was counted at least ten times. The genes are TRBV5-1 and TRBJ2-4; TRBD1 matches 7 bases. Germline CDR1 SGHRS, CDR2 YFSETQ. The CDR3 covers 14 residues. V lost 4 bases and J lost 4; bases outside the gene matches: 5. The DNA for the CDR3 is TGCGCCAGCAGCCAGGGACAGTTGAAAAACATTCAGTACTTC. Encoded protein: CASSQGQLKNIQYF. The full variable domain, rest sourced from reference TRBV5-1 and TRBJ2-4, is KAGVTQTPRYLIKTRGQQVTLSCSPISGHRSVSWYQQTPGQGLQFLFEYFSETQRNKGNFPGRFSGRQFSNSRSEMNVSTLELGDSALYLCASSQGQLKNIQYFGAGTRLSVL.

This clonotype occurred a few times. This rearrangement joins TRBV5-1 to TRBJ2-3, with a tentative D call TRBD1 (6 bases). This CDR3 contains 14 residues. Germline CDR1 reads SGHRS; CDR2 reads YFSETQ. V gave up 4 bases and J gave up 6 bases, with 15 bases separating them. The CDR3 protein is CASSETGFWDTQYF. The CDR3 nucleotides are TGCGCCAGCAGCGAAACAGGGTTTTGGGATACGCAGTATTTT.

This clonotype was recorded many times. V is TRBV5-1 and J is TRBJ1-2, with D perhaps TRBD1 (5 bases). The CDR3 runs to 14 residues. Per the germline V gene, CDR1 is SGHRS and CDR2 is YFSETQ. Trimming took 0 bases from V and 3 from J, leaving 9 bases between them. CDR3 in amino acids: CASSLGGGHYGYTF. In nucleotides, the CDR3 is TGCGCCAGCAGCTTGGGGGGCGGCCACTATGGCTACACCTTC.

This clonotype showed up many times. This chain joins TRBV29-1 and TRBJ1-5; TRBD1 might be the D (5 bases). V shed 6 bases and J shed 1 base, with 10 bases lying between them. The germline gives CDR1 SQVTM, CDR2 ANQGSEA. The CDR3 contains 13 residues. The CDR3 is CSVRTSSNQPQHF. CDR3 coding DNA: TGCAGCGTCAGGACATCAAGCAATCAGCCCCAGCATTTT.